This T cell receptor beta chain was documented in a study of T cells in Graves' hyperthyroidism and ophthalmopathy. The study's findings and limits: For ophthalmopathy, model prediction preceded onset by a median roughly 5.9 months. Most thyroid-expanded clonotypes above 0.001 were also found in blood.

RNA transcripts yielded amplified TCR beta CDR3 regions. HTBI primers were the set used in a first-round RT-PCR of the TCR CDR3. TCRdb fed the multiplex PCR reads into MiXCR, producing one record per CDR3 protein. The data hold 560,000 or so distinct CDR3 sequences, with 15% to 20% observed a single time. A word on this clonotype: Antigen: not known.

V was clipped by 3 bases and J by 6 bases; unmatched bases: 11. From germline, CDR1 is SGDLS and CDR2 YYNGEE. The CDR3 loop spans 16 amino acids. This TCR was recovered from a man aged 35 to 55 with Graves' ophthalmopathy. Sequenced material: blood. The V and J genes are TRBV9 and TRBJ2-5, with 10 bases aligning to TRBD2. CDR3 in DNA: TGTGCCAGCAGCGGCCGGGCTAGCGGGAGTATGAAGACCCAGTACTTC. Amino acid sequence: CASSGRASGSMKTQYF.